The text below deals with one T cell receptor beta chain. Its antigen remains unidentified. This sample is part of a study of STAT5B mutations in CD4+ large granular lymphocyte leukemia. Findings of the study overall: TRBV06-family usage was enriched in top patient clones (8/27) versus controls (2/35).

Sequencing was at survey level. Per the original data handling: Productive clonotypes were detectable down to 2.59 x 10-5 frequency. Method: immunoSEQ multiplex PCR; TCRdb's copy keeps in-frame clones and lacks some. V and J calls plus clone size are reproduced from that table; the DNA served to infer D and trimming. The top ten clones hold about 1.5% of a sample with about 48,000 clones, around 70% of them seen once. The germline V and J ends were trimmed by 4 bases and 2 bases, with 12 bases remaining between them. CDR1 and CDR2 (germline): KGHSH, LQKENI. This CDR3 spans 16 amino acids. Buffy coats from healthy blood donors served as controls.

This sequence originates from a human donor in good health. The rearrangement uses TRBV18 and TRBJ2-6, with a weak D call TRBD1 (6 bases). Sequences were obtained from CD4+ T cells from blood buffy coats. CDR3 in DNA: TGTGCCAGCTCACAGCTACAGGGTACTGGGGCCAACGTCCTGACTTTC. Translated, it gives CASSQLQGTGANVLTF.